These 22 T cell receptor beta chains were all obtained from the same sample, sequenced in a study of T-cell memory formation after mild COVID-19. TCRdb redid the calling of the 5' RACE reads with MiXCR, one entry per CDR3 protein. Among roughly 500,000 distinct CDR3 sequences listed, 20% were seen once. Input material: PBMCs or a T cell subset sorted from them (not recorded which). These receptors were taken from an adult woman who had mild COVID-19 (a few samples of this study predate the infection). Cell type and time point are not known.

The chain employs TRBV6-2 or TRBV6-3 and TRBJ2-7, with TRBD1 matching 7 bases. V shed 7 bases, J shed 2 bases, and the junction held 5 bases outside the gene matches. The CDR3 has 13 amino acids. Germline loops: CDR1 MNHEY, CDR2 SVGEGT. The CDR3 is CASKPTGTYEQYF. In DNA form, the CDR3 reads TGTGCCAGCAAGCCGACAGGGACCTACGAGCAGTACTTC.

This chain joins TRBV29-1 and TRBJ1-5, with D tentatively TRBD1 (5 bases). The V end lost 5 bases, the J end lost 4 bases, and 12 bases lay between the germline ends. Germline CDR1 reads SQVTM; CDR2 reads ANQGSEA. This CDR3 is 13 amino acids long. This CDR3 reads CSVSRGENQPQHF. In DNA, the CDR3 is TGCAGCGTTTCCAGAGGGGAAAATCAGCCCCAGCATTTT.

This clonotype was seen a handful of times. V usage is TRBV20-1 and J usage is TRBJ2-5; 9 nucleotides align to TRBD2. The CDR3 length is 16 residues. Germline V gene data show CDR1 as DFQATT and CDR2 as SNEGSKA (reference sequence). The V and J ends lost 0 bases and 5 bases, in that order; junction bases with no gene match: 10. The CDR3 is CSARDLRAGGYETQYF. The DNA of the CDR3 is TGCAGTGCTAGAGATCTTCGGGCGGGAGGGTATGAGACCCAGTACTTC.

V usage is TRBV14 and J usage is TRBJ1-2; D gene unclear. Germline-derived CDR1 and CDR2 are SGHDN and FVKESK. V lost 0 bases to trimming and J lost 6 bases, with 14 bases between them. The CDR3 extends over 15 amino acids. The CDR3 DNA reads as TGTGCCAGCAGCCAAGATTCTCGGACGCCCCATGGCTACACCTTC. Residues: CASSQDSRTPHGYTF.

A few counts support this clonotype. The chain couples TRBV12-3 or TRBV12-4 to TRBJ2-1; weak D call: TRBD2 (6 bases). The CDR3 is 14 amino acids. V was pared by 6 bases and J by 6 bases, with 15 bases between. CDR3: CASSKGRRVNEQFF. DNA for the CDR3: TGTGCCAGCAGCAAAGGACGGAGGGTCAATGAGCAGTTCTTC.

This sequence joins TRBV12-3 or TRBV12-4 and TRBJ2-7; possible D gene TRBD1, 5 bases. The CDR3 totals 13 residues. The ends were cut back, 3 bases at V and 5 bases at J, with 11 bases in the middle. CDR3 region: CASSLGRHDEQYF. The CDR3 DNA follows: TGTGCCAGCAGTTTGGGGCGGCACGACGAGCAGTACTTC.

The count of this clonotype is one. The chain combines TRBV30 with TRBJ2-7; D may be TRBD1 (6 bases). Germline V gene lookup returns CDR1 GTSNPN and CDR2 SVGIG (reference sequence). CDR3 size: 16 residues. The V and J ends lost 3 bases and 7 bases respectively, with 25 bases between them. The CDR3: CAWSVPFYRAVREQYF. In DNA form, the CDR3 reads TGTGCCTGGAGCGTACCGTTTTACAGGGCGGTTCGGGAGCAGTACTTC.

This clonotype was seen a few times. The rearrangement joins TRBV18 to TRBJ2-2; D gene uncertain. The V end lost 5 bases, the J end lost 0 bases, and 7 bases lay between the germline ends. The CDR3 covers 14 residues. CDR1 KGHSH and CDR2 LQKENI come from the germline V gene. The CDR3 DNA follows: TGTGCCAGCTCAAGGCTGGCGAACACCGGGGAGCTGTTTTTT. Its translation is CASSRLANTGELFF.

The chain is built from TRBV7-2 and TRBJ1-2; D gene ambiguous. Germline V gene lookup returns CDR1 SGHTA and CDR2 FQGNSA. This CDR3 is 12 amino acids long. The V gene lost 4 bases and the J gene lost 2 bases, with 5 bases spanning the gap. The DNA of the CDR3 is TGTGCCAGCAGCTACCAGAACTATGGCTACACCTTC. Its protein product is CASSYQNYGYTF.

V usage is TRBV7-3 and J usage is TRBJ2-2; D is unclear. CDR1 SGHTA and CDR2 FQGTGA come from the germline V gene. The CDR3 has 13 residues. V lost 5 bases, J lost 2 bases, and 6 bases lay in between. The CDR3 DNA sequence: TGTGCCAGCAGCAAAATAAACACCGGGGAGCTGTTTTTT. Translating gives CASSKINTGELFF.

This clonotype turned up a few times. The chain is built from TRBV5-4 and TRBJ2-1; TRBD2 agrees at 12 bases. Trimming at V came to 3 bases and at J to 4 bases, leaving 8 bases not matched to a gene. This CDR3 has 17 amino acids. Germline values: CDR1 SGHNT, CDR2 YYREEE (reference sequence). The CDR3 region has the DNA TGTGCCAGCAGCTGGGGCTCCGGGACTAGCGGGTACAATGAGCAGTTCTTC. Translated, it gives CASSWGSGTSGYNEQFF.

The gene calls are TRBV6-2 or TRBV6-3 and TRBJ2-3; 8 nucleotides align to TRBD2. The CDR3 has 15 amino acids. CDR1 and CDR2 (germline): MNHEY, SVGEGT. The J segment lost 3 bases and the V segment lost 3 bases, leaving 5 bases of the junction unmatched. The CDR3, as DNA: TGTGCCAGCAGTTATACGGCGGGAGGTACAGATACGCAGTATTTT. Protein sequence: CASSYTAGGTDTQYF.

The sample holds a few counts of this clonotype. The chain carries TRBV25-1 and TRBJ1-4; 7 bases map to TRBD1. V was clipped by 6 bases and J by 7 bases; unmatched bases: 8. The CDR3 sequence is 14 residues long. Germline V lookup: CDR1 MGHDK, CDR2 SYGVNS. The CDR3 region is CASSSQGIAEKLFF. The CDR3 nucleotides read TGTGCCAGCAGCTCACAGGGGATCGCTGAAAAACTGTTTTTT.

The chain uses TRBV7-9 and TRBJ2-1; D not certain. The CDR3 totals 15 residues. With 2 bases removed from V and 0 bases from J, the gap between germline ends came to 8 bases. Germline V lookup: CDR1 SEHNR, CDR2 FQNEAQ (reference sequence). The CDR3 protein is CASSLTVSSYNEQFF. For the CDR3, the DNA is TGTGCCAGCAGCTTAACAGTTAGCTCCTACAATGAGCAGTTCTTC.

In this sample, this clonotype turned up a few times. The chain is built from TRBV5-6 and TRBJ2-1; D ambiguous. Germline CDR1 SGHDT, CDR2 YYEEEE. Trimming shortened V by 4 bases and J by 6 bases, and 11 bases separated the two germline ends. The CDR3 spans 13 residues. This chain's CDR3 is CASSPGWLNEQFF. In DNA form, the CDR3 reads TGTGCCAGCAGCCCCGGGTGGCTCAATGAGCAGTTCTTC.

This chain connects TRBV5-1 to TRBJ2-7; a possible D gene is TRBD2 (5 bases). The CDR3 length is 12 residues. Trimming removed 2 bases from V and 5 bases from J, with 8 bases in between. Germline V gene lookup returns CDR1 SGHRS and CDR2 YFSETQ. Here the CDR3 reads CASSFPGNEQYF. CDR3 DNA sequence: TGCGCCAGCAGCTTCCCGGGGAACGAGCAGTACTTC. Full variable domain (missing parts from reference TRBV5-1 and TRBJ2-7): KAGVTQTPRYLIKTRGQQVTLSCSPISGHRSVSWYQQTPGQGLQFLFEYFSETQRNKGNFPGRFSGRQFSNSRSEMNVSTLELGDSALYLCASSFPGNEQYFGPGTRLTVT.

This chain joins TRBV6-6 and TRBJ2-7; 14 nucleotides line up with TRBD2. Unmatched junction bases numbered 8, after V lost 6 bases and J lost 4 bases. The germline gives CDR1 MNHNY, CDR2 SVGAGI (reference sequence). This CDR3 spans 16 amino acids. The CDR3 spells CASSPRGTSGGYEQYF. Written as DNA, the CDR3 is TGTGCCAGCAGCCCCCGGGGGACTAGCGGGGGTTACGAGCAGTACTTC.

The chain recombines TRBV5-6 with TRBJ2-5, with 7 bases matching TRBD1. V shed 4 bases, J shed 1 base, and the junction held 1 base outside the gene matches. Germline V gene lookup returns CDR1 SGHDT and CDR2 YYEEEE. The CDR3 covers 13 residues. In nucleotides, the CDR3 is TGTGCCAGCAGCACAGGGGCCCAAGAGACCCAGTACTTC. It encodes CASSTGAQETQYF.

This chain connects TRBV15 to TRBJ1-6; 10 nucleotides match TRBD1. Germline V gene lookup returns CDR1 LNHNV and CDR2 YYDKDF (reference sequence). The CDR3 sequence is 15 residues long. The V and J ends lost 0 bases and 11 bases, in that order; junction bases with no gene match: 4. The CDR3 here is CATSRDFGTGAPLHF. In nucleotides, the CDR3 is TGTGCCACCAGCAGAGACTTCGGGACAGGGGCACCCCTCCACTTT.

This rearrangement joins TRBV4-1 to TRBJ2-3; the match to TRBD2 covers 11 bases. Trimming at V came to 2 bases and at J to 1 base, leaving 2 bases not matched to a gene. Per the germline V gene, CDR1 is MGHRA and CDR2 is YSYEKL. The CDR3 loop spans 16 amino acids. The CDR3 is CASSQHSGGGTDTQYF. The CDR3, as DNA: TGCGCCAGCAGCCAACATAGCGGGGGGGGCACAGATACGCAGTATTTT.

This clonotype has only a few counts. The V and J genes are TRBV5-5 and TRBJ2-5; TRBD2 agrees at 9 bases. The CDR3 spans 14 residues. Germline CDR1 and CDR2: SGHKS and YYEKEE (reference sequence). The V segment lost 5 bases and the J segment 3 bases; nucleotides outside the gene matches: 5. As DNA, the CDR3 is TGTGCCAGCAGACGAGCGGGGGGCGAAGAGACCCAGTACTTC. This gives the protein CASRRAGGEETQYF.

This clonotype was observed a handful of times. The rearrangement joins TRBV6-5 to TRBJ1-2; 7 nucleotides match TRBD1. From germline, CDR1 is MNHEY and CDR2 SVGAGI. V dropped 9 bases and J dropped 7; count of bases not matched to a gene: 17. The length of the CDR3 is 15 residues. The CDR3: CASSWNPGQPSGYTF. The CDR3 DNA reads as TGTGCCAGTAGCTGGAATCCGGGACAGCCTTCTGGCTACACCTTC.